A single sample is the source of the 12 T cell receptor beta chains below, sequenced in a study of blood T cell repertoires in COVID-19. Here immunoSEQ multiplex PCR was the method, and the copy in TCRdb shows in-frame clones only, minus some. The data contain approximately 76,000 clones, roughly 80% of them seen just once; the ten biggest clones take up approximately 12%. Sequencing was performed on peripheral blood. All receptors come from a man aged 45 to 65 with acute or convalescent COVID-19.

Note on this clone: A junction boundary mismatches the germline segment, possibly from a read error. This chain connects TRBV11-3 to TRBJ1-2, with 8 nucleotides matching TRBD1. CDR3 length equals 16 residues. Germline V lookup: CDR1 SGHNT, CDR2 YENEEA. The CDR3 reads CAGSLAGQVNNCGYTF. In DNA form, the CDR3 reads TGTGCCGGCAGCTTAGCGGGACAGGTGAATAACTGTGGCTACACCTTC.

This CDR3 reads CASSLVQGGEHEQYF. The CDR3 DNA is TGTGCCAGCAGCTTAGTGCAGGGAGGGGAGCACGAGCAGTACTTC. The chain carries TRBV7-2 and TRBJ2-7; the match to TRBD2 covers 7 bases. CDR3 length: 15 amino acids. The J segment lost 5 bases and the V segment lost 1 base, leaving 8 bases of the junction unmatched. Germline V gives CDR1 SGHTA, CDR2 FQGNSA.

The V gene is TRBV7-9, the J gene TRBJ2-3, with 7 positions matching TRBD2. This CDR3 comprises 17 residues. After removal of 4 bases from V and 2 bases from J, the junction contained 12 bases not matched to a gene. Germline CDR1 and CDR2: SEHNR and FQNEAQ (reference sequence). The chain's CDR3 is CASSSGAGGSNTDTQYF. The CDR3 DNA sequence: TGTGCCAGCAGCTCTGGAGCCGGGGGGTCCAACACAGATACGCAGTATTTT.

This clone was seen more than once but under ten times. This rearrangement joins TRBV29-1 to TRBJ1-2; TRBD1 agrees at 8 bases. The germline CDR1 and CDR2 sequences are SQVTM and ANQGSEA. With V trimmed by 4 bases and J by 3 bases, 4 bases remained unmatched. The CDR3 has 13 residues. The CDR3 nucleotides read TGCAGCGTTGCTGACAGGGGTTACTATGGCTACACCTTC. It yields the protein CSVADRGYYGYTF.

The rearrangement links TRBV4-3 to TRBJ2-7, with D possibly TRBD1 on 5 matching bases. The CDR3 extends over 14 amino acids. Germline V gene lookup returns CDR1 LGHNA and CDR2 YSLEER. The germline V and J ends were trimmed by 9 bases and 3 bases, with 18 bases remaining between them. CDR3 sequence (DNA): TGCGCCAGTTCTGCAGGGAAAGGGGACTACGAGCAGTACTTC. Protein product: CASSAGKGDYEQYF.

The CDR3 DNA sequence: TGTGCCAGTAAGACAGGGGGCGCTTCACCCCTCCACTTT. The encoded protein is CASKTGGASPLHF. The chain is built from TRBV19 and TRBJ1-6; TRBD1 matches 10 bases. Germline CDR1 is LNHDA and CDR2 is SQIVND (reference sequence). The length of the CDR3 is 13 residues. J was trimmed by 9 bases and V by 7 bases; bases with no gene match: 3.

This clone has only one observation. The gene calls are TRBV3-1 (or the pseudogene TRBV3-2) and TRBJ1-1; the match to TRBD1 covers 12 bases. CDR3 length: 17 amino acids. V lost 2 bases, J lost 0 bases, and 4 bases stayed unmatched. Germline-derived CDR1 and CDR2 are LGHDT and YNNKEL (reference sequence). The CDR3 DNA sequence: TGTGCCAGCAGCCAATCCGGGACAGGGGGCCTGAACACTGAAGCTTTCTTT. Translated, it gives CASSQSGTGGLNTEAFF.

This clone has a single count. V gene TRBV19 combines with J gene TRBJ2-1, with unresolved D. This CDR3 is built from 13 residues. Germline CDR1 LNHDA, CDR2 SQIVND (reference sequence). Trimming removed 5 bases from V and 0 bases from J, with 5 bases in between. As DNA, the CDR3 is TGTGCCAGTAGTTATAGCTCCTACAATGAGCAGTTCTTC. Its protein product is CASSYSSYNEQFF.

V and J are TRBV6-5 and TRBJ1-2; maybe TRBD1 (6 bases). Trimming shortened V by 7 bases and J by 0 bases, and 9 bases separated the two germline ends. The CDR3 has 13 amino acids. CDR1 is MNHEY, CDR2 SVGAGI, per germline. Here the CDR3 reads CASKQGTNYGYTF. CDR3 DNA: TGTGCCAGCAAGCAGGGGACTAACTATGGCTACACCTTC.

This rearrangement joins TRBV6-2 or TRBV6-3 to TRBJ1-5; 8 nucleotides align to TRBD1. The CDR3 covers 14 residues. The J segment lost 5 bases and the V segment lost 6 bases, leaving 6 bases of the junction unmatched. Germline CDR1 reads MNHEY; CDR2 reads SVGEGT. CDR3 DNA: TGTGCCAGCAGCCATCAGGGGGCTCATCAGCCCCAGCATTTT. It translates to CASSHQGAHQPQHF.

This clone was recorded at least ten times. The J gene is TRBJ2-2, the V gene TRBV3-1 (or the pseudogene TRBV3-2); a possible D gene is TRBD1 (6 bases). The ends were cut back, 6 bases at V and 1 base at J, with 6 bases in the middle. This CDR3 is 13 amino acids long. The germline V gene encodes CDR1 LGHDT and CDR2 YNNKEL (reference sequence). CDR3 sequence: CASRGQNTGELFF. The CDR3 DNA reads as TGTGCCAGCAGGGGACAGAACACCGGGGAGCTGTTTTTT.

V is TRBV4-3 and J is TRBJ2-1; 9 nucleotides match TRBD2. J gave up 6 bases and V 4 bases, and 7 bases lay outside the gene matches. CDR3 length equals 15 residues. CDR1 is LGHNA and CDR2 is YSLEER in the germline V gene. CDR3 bases: TGCGCCAGCAGCCGGCGGGAGGGCCTTCTCAATGAGCAGTTCTTC. It codes for CASSRREGLLNEQFF.